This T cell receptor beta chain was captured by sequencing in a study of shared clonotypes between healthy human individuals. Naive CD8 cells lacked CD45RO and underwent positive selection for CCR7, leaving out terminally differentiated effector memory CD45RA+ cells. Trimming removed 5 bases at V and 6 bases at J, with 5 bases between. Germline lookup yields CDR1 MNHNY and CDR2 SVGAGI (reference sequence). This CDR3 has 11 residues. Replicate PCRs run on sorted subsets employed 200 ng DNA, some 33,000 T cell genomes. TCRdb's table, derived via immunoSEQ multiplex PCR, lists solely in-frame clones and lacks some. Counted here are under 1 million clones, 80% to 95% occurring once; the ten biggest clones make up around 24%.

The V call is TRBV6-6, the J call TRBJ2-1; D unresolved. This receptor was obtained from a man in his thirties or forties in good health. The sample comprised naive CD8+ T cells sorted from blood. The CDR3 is CASSVGNEQFF. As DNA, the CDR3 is TGTGCCAGCAGTGTGGGCAATGAGCAGTTCTTC.